The 22 T cell receptor beta chains presented below share a single source sample, sequenced in a study of blood T cell repertoires in COVID-19. Measured with immunoSEQ multiplex PCR; TCRdb has only the in-frame clones, and not every one. The sample has approximately 260,000 clones; 88% are singletons. Sequenced material: peripheral blood. The source of these receptors is a woman aged 65 to 85 with COVID-19, enrolled during active disease.

The chain combines TRBV19 with TRBJ1-1; D perhaps matches TRBD1 (6 bases). Trimming stripped 4 bases from V and 2 bases from J, with 14 bases between. Germline CDR1 LNHDA, CDR2 SQIVND (reference sequence). The CDR3 extends over 15 amino acids. In nucleotides, the CDR3 is TGTGCCAGTAGTACGCCGGGACACCAAAACACTGAAGCTTTCTTT. Translation: CASSTPGHQNTEAFF. The variable domain in full, with the rest retrieved from reference TRBV19 and TRBJ1-1, is DGGITQSPKYLFRKEGQNVTLSCEQNLNHDAMYWYRQDPGQGLRLIYYSQIVNDFQKGDIAEGYSVSREKKESFPLTVTSAQKNPTAFYLCASSTPGHQNTEAFFGQGTRLTVV.

In this sample, this clone turned up once. The chain employs TRBV12-3 or TRBV12-4 and TRBJ2-7; 7 bases are a match to TRBD1. The V segment lost 6 bases and the J segment 3 bases; nucleotides outside the gene matches: 5. CDR3 length: 13 residues. CDR3 nucleotide sequence: TGTGCCAGCAGAATGACAGGGAGCTACGAGCAGTACTTC. It translates to CASRMTGSYEQYF.

V usage is TRBV9 and J usage is TRBJ2-3; D remains unclear. The V end was cut by 0 bases, the J end by 0 bases, with 8 bases between. Per germline, CDR1 SGDLS and CDR2 YYNGEE. The length of the CDR3 is 15 residues. The CDR3 sequence: CASSVVTTSTDTQYF. CDR3 DNA: TGTGCCAGCAGCGTAGTGACAACTAGCACAGATACGCAGTATTTT.

The chain couples TRBV28 to TRBJ1-3; 9 positions agree with TRBD1. The germline CDR1 and CDR2 sequences are MDHEN and SYDVKM. There are 18 residues in the CDR3. The junction had 11 bases not matched to a gene; V was cut back by 2 bases and J by 3 bases. The CDR3 DNA sequence: TGTGCCAGCAGTTTAAGGGCAGACAGGGGGTGGTTTGGAAACACCATATATTTT. Its protein is CASSLRADRGWFGNTIYF.

The chain is built from TRBV4-3 and TRBJ2-1; TRBD2 might be the D (6 bases). There are 12 residues in the CDR3. Trimming left V 9 bases short and J 12 bases short, with 18 bases between. Germline CDR1 reads LGHNA; CDR2 reads YSLEER. The CDR3 region has the DNA TGCGCCAGAAGCGACCCCGAGGGAGGGCAGTTCTTC. This translates into CARSDPEGGQFF.

This chain links TRBV3-1 (or the pseudogene TRBV3-2) with TRBJ2-5, with D perhaps matching TRBD2 (6 bases). The germline V gene has CDR1 LGHDT and CDR2 YNNKEL (reference sequence). V gave up 0 bases and J gave up 5 bases, with 16 bases separating them. The CDR3 has 16 amino acids. This CDR3 is CASSQDNAGLRETQYF. The CDR3 DNA is TGTGCCAGCAGCCAAGACAACGCGGGACTGAGGGAGACCCAGTACTTC.

The chain joins TRBV7-2 to TRBJ2-3, with 10 bases matching TRBD2. The CDR3 sequence is 15 residues long. The germline gives CDR1 SGHTA, CDR2 FQGNSA. V was clipped by 5 bases and J by 4 bases; unmatched bases: 6. CDR3 in amino acids: CASSMGLARADTQYF. CDR3 bases: TGTGCCAGCAGCATGGGACTAGCGAGGGCAGATACGCAGTATTTT.

In regard to this clone: The DNA is omitted, as the CDR3 cannot be located on it reliably, and the CDR3 follows TCRdb's listing. The chain couples TRBV21-1 to TRBJ2-3; the table's D call of TRBD2 was not tested on the DNA. TRBV21-1 is deemed a pseudogene. The CDR3 is 16 residues long, ends included. The CDR3 sequence: CASSKPVAGGTDTQYF.

The rearrangement uses TRBV2 and TRBJ2-7, with D possibly being TRBD2 (6 bases). V was trimmed by 1 base and J by 2 bases, leaving 15 bases between them. Germline CDR1 SNHLY, CDR2 FYNNEI. The CDR3 extends over 16 amino acids. The CDR3 protein is CASSEGVGAGAYEQYF. The CDR3 bases are TGTGCCAGCAGTGAAGGGGTGGGAGCGGGTGCCTACGAGCAGTACTTC.

This rearrangement joins TRBV3-1 (or the pseudogene TRBV3-2) to TRBJ2-7; 10 nucleotides agree with TRBD2. The CDR3 totals 19 residues. The germline V gene has CDR1 LGHDT and CDR2 YNNKEL (reference sequence). V dropped 0 bases and J dropped 0; count of bases not matched to a gene: 11. This chain's CDR3 is CASSQDLASGGSSSYEQYF. In nucleotides, the CDR3 is TGTGCCAGCAGCCAAGATCTCGCTAGCGGGGGATCCAGCTCCTACGAGCAGTACTTC.

The rearrangement uses TRBV28 and TRBJ1-2, with D tentatively TRBD1 (5 bases). There are 16 residues in the CDR3. V was clipped by 11 bases and J by 3 bases, with 25 bases between them. Looked up from germline, CDR1 is MDHEN and CDR2 is SYDVKM. Written as DNA, the CDR3 is TGTGCCGCACGACAGCCACGATCCGCAGGAGACTATGGCTACACCTTC. Residues: CAARQPRSAGDYGYTF.

A single count supports this clone. The J gene is TRBJ2-2, the V gene TRBV12-3 or TRBV12-4; the D gene is possibly TRBD2 (5 bases). The CDR3 runs to 13 residues. The V end lost 7 bases, the J end lost 5 bases, and 11 bases lay between the germline ends. CDR3 in amino acids: CASIEGTTGELFF. In DNA form, the CDR3 reads TGTGCCAGCATCGAGGGAACGACCGGGGAGCTGTTTTTT.

This clone was seen a single time. The gene calls are TRBV29-1 and TRBJ2-1; D is uncertain. V shed 6 bases and J shed 7 bases, with 7 bases lying between them. Germline V gene lookup returns CDR1 SQVTM and CDR2 ANQGSEA. The CDR3 sequence is 10 residues long. CDR3 residues: CSVARNEQFF. CDR3 DNA: TGCAGCGTCGCCAGGAATGAGCAGTTCTTC.

The chain recombines TRBV25-1 with TRBJ1-2; no definite D call. The V end lost 5 bases, the J end lost 6 bases, and 4 bases lay between the germline ends. The CDR3 spans 10 residues. CDR1 is MGHDK and CDR2 is SYGVNS in the germline V gene. Here the CDR3 DNA reads TGTGCCAGCAGTCTTAATGGCTACACCTTC. Protein sequence: CASSLNGYTF.

This clone has more than one count but fewer than ten. The rearrangement uses TRBV7-9 and TRBJ2-7; 9 positions match TRBD2. V lost 1 base, J lost 4 bases, and 5 bases stayed unmatched. This CDR3 is 15 amino acids long. Looked up from germline, CDR1 is SEHNR and CDR2 is FQNEAQ (reference sequence). In DNA form, the CDR3 reads TGTGCCAGCAGCTTAGTCGCGGGAGGGCCGTACGAGCAGTACTTC. It specifies CASSLVAGGPYEQYF.

The rearrangement joins TRBV6-6 to TRBJ1-5; D gene unclear. In germline, CDR1 is MNHNY, CDR2 SVGAGI (reference sequence). CDR3 length equals 13 residues. With 6 bases removed from V and 2 bases from J, the gap between germline ends came to 8 bases. CDR3: CASRREGNQPQHF. The CDR3 bases are TGTGCCAGCAGAAGGGAGGGCAATCAGCCCCAGCATTTT.

This clone has a single count. The rearrangement links TRBV7-2 to TRBJ2-7; TRBD1 might be the D (6 bases). There are 15 residues in the CDR3. Deletions cut 1 base from V and 2 bases from J, with 12 bases between. Looked up from germline, CDR1 is SGHTA and CDR2 is FQGNSA. CDR3 DNA sequence: TGTGCCAGCAGCTTAGACCTTACAGGGACCTACGAGCAGTACTTC. This codes for CASSLDLTGTYEQYF.

The chain couples TRBV12-5 to TRBJ2-6; possible D gene TRBD1, 5 bases. The ends were cut back, 3 bases at V and 1 base at J, with 10 bases in the middle. Germline lookup yields CDR1 LGHNT and CDR2 FRNRAP. The CDR3 has 16 amino acids. The CDR3 nucleotides read TGTGCTAGTGGTTTTGGGCAGGGTTCTGGGGCCAACGTCCTGACTTTC. As protein: CASGFGQGSGANVLTF.

Only a few counts were recorded for this clone. The chain carries TRBV6-1 and TRBJ1-3, with D unclear. This CDR3 is built from 13 residues. Trimming stripped 2 bases from V and 16 bases from J, with 18 bases between. Germline lookup yields CDR1 MNHNS and CDR2 SASEGT. The CDR3 spells CASSESPLRDLYF. The CDR3 coding sequence is TGTGCCAGCAGTGAATCTCCTCTCCGGGATCTCTATTTT.

The V gene is TRBV19, the J gene TRBJ1-2; 7 nucleotides line up with TRBD1. V gave up 5 bases and J gave up 4 bases; unmatched junction bases: 10. Germline assignment: CDR1 LNHDA and CDR2 SQIVND (reference sequence). This CDR3 is built from 15 residues. The CDR3 DNA follows: TGTGCCAGTAGTCCTCGTCGACAGGGAGGCTATGGCTACACCTTC. This sequence encodes CASSPRRQGGYGYTF.

The V and J genes are TRBV7-9 and TRBJ1-2; D perhaps matches TRBD1 (5 bases). CDR1 and CDR2 from the germline V gene are SEHNR and FQNEAQ (reference sequence). The CDR3 extends over 15 amino acids. The V gene lost 8 bases and the J gene lost 3 bases, with 19 bases spanning the gap. CDR3 bases: TGTGCCAGCCAACCCCCCGCGGGGGATCACTATGGCTACACCTTC. Its protein is CASQPPAGDHYGYTF. The full variable domain, with the rest looked up from reference TRBV7-9 and TRBJ1-2, is DTGVSQNPRHKITKRGQNVTFRCDPISEHNRLYWYRQTLGQGPEFLTYFQNEAQLEKSRLLSDRFSAERPKGSFSTLEIQRTEQGDSAMYLCASQPPAGDHYGYTFGSGTRLTVV.

The rearrangement uses TRBV10-3 and TRBJ1-2; TRBD1 matches at 8 bases. With V trimmed by 7 bases and J by 0 bases, 7 bases remained unmatched. Germline assignment: CDR1 ENHRY and CDR2 SYGVKD. The CDR3 has 15 amino acids. This CDR3 is CAITVGQGANYGYTF. In nucleotides, the CDR3 is TGTGCCATCACAGTAGGACAGGGAGCTAACTATGGCTACACCTTC.